A selection of T cell receptor beta chains follows, all from one sample in a study of cytotoxic CD8 clonotypes in ibrutinib-treated CLL. Profiling relied on immunoSEQ multiplex PCR, and the TCRdb table lists in-frame clones only, not all of them. The sample lists 250,000 to 350,000 clones; around 69% were seen once. This sample comprised PBMCs, obtained at disease progression, from a patient treated with ibrutinib. These receptors were collected from a human donor with chronic lymphocytic leukemia. CDR3s leave out the opening cysteine and the closing phenylalanine or tryptophan. A D gene is named only where the DNA matches it firmly. The size field is filled for only some rows; it gives once, few, many or a size class.

d_call	v_call	j_call	clone_size	cdr3_aa
NA	TRBV5-1	TRBJ2-1	NA	ASSLGLRHNEQF
NA	TRBV9	TRBJ2-3	NA	ASNPAPSTDTQY
NA	TRBV2	TRBJ2-5	NA	ASSELAGILGETQY
NA	TRBV5-1	TRBJ2-3	few	ASSLELGFTDTQY
NA	TRBV5-1	TRBJ1-2	NA	ASSFTGGGGYT
TRBD2	TRBV6-5	TRBJ2-1	NA	ASSSSGTRVGDEQF
NA	TRBV4-1	TRBJ1-3	NA	ASSQDEGSGNTIY
NA	TRBV20-1	TRBJ2-5	NA	SASPLGTQY
NA	TRBV7-2	TRBJ2-7	NA	ASSSPGTTTQY
NA	TRBV4-3	TRBJ2-1	NA	ASSQDGGGTTYNEQF